This T cell receptor beta chain was sequenced during a study of blood T cell repertoires in COVID-19. Study overall: Specimens from acute and convalescent COVID-19 originated in the United States, Italy and Spain. Sources were T cells, B-cell-depleted T cells, or PBMCs; the material itself was cDNA or gDNA.

Germline V gives CDR1 SGHNT, CDR2 YYREEE (reference sequence). Losses at the gene ends were 4 bases for V and 0 bases for J; bases not matched to a gene: 3. The CDR3 sequence is 16 residues long. Source study methods: Amplification of reference gene primers was used by the study to estimate nucleated cell counts. Profiled with immunoSEQ multiplex PCR; TCRdb holds only in-frame clones, not every one. D and trimming come from the DNA, and the V and J calls and clone size come from that table. The sample shows a few hundred thousand clones, about 79% of them seen only once. Sequencing used peripheral blood. This TCR derives from an elderly man with acute or convalescent COVID-19. The V gene is TRBV5-4, the J gene TRBJ2-5, with TRBD2 identical over 13 bases. The CDR3 DNA reads TGTGCCAGCAGCCTCGGGACTAGCGGGAACCAAGAGACCCAGTACTTC. Translation: CASSLGTSGNQETQYF. The full variable domain, its missing parts supplied by reference TRBV5-4 and TRBJ2-5, is ETGVTQSPTHLIKTRGQQVTLRCSSQSGHNTVSWYQQALGQGPQFIFQYYREEENGRGNFPPRFSGLQFPNYSSELNVNALELDDSALYLCASSLGTSGNQETQYFGPGTRLLVL.